The rows below give T cell receptor beta chains drawn from one sample of a study of T cell clusters in autoimmune cytopenias. TCRdb reanalyzed the multiplex PCR reads, giving one entry per CDR3 protein sequence and no DNA. The table lists fewer than 3,000 distinct CDR3 sequences. Sequenced: peripheral blood. The receptors here all came from a human donor with an autoimmune cytopenia or autoimmune hepatitis (not recorded which). Both conserved end residues are part of each CDR3. The size of a clone is reported for some rows only, either as once, few or many, or as a class for expanded clones.

J | size | V | CDR3
TRBJ2-3 | - | TRBV6-5 | CASSLSRLPTDTQYF
TRBJ1-1 | - | TRBV29-1 | CSVQGETEAFF
TRBJ2-7 | - | TRBV12-3/TRBV12-4 | CASSFNWQEYEQYF
TRBJ1-4 | - | TRBV12-3/TRBV12-4 | CASSDSWEGEKLFF
TRBJ2-7 | medium-sized | TRBV27 | CASSLGTANEQYF
TRBJ2-7 | - | TRBV27 | CASSWGGSYEQYF
TRBJ2-3 | - | TRBV6-5 | CASSPGGTDTQYF
TRBJ2-1 | medium-sized | TRBV6-4 | CASSDSGANEQFF
TRBJ1-4 | medium-sized | TRBV29-1 | CSVVVGGGNEKLFF
TRBJ1-5 | - | TRBV5-1 | CASSYQGGNQPQHF
TRBJ2-7 | medium-sized | TRBV6-1 | CASSPDGGQYF
TRBJ2-7 | medium-sized | TRBV6-5 | CASMGGPGGSYEQYF
TRBJ1-1 | - | TRBV19 | CASRTGLTEAFF
TRBJ2-7 | large | TRBV29-1 | CSVDGGAYEQYF
TRBJ2-3 | medium-sized | TRBV6-5 | CASTGGQGAADTQYF
TRBJ2-7 | medium-sized | TRBV6-5 | CASRRDYEQYF
TRBJ1-5 | medium-sized | TRBV6-5 | CASRSDGSGQPQHF